The following is a T cell receptor beta chain sequence with its context. The antigen remains undetermined. The sample holds other DNA sequences that translate to the same CDR3. The PCR used 60 Vbeta and 13 Jbeta primers. Profiled with immunoSEQ multiplex PCR; TCRdb holds only in-frame clones, not every one. Here the sample spans approximately 100,000 clones, approximately 80% being singletons. The data are from a study of cytomegalovirus exposure and HLA in healthy donors. Whole-study findings and limits: TCR beta V- and J-gene trimming, according to a later analysis, was linked to a missense DCLRE1C variant. As was reported, the HLA-A and HLA-B alleles of most subjects were accurately predicted from TCR beta sequences.

The CDR3 covers 16 residues. CDR1 and CDR2 from the germline V gene are LNHDA and SQIVND (reference sequence). J lost 1 base, V lost 2 bases, and 5 bases had no gene match. The receptor was derived from a woman in her forties in good health and CMV-seronegative. This chain connects TRBV19 to TRBJ2-7; 10 bases match TRBD2. Sequenced: PBMCs. The CDR3 sequence is CASSIRVAGGSYEQYF. The CDR3 DNA sequence: TGTGCCAGTAGTATACGGGTAGCGGGGGGATCCTACGAGCAGTACTTC.